Sequencing of this T cell receptor beta chain was carried out in a study of blood T cells in healthy people across ages. Study-wide points: The percentage of naive T cells correlated strongly with TCR beta diversity. TCR beta diversity, measured per million T cells, fell in a roughly linear way with age.

Note on this clonotype: The antigen is not known.

Germline V gene lookup returns CDR1 MNHNY and CDR2 SVGAGI (reference sequence). This CDR3 region has 14 residues. Trimming removed 5 bases from V and 6 bases from J; junction bases left unmatched: 7. Combining a sample-barcoded 5' primer with a J-beta primer mix, a second PCR ran for 7 to 11 cycles. Every individual sample yielded 2.5 million or more paired-end reads (each containing CDR3). TCRdb used MiXCR to reprocess the 5' RACE reads, holding one entry per CDR3 protein. The sample holds about 1,800,000 distinct CDR3 sequences, 28% seen once. This TCR was sampled from a woman in her 30s in good health. Sequencing used blood. This rearrangement joins TRBV6-6 to TRBJ2-1; 7 nucleotides line up with TRBD1. The CDR3: CASSALGQSNEQFF. The CDR3, as DNA: TGTGCCAGCAGTGCCCTGGGACAGAGCAATGAGCAGTTCTTC.